One and the same sample provided the 5 T cell receptor beta chains below, sequenced in a study of tissue T cells after allogeneic stem cell transplantation. TCRdb keeps only in-frame clones here, not all; method: immunoSEQ multiplex PCR. Of 20,000 to 25,000 clones detected, about 70% appear once; the ten largest clones hold approximately 0.42%. Material: blood. The receptors here all came from a female BALB/c mouse in good health. The strain's MHC: H2-d.

This clone was detected a few times. Each gene name is a mouse one. The read falls 1 residue short of the CDR3 end, and the missing part is taken from the germline J gene. The genes are TRBV13-2 and TRBJ1-3, with 8 bases aligning to TRBD1. The germline gives CDR1 NNHNN, CDR2 SYGAGS (reference sequence). CDR3 length: 15 residues. J gave up 0 bases and V 4 bases, and 3 bases lay outside the gene matches. CDR3 DNA, as far as it was read: TGTGCCAGCGGTCGGACAGGGCTTTCTGGAAATACGCTCTAT. Translating it yields CASGRTGLSGNTLY. In full, the CDR3 is CASGRTGLSGNTLYF.

This clone was observed a handful of times. Genes here carry mouse names. The CDR3 end is not reached by the read, which stops 1 residue before it; the germline J gene fills it in. The chain has TRBV17 and TRBJ2-2, with TRBD1 matching 11 bases. CDR1 is MNHDT, CDR2 YYDKIL, per germline. Trimming removed 6 bases from V and 7 bases from J; junction bases left unmatched: 4. The CDR3 consists of 14 residues. Partial CDR3 DNA: TGTGCTAGCAGACCGGGACAGGGGGTCGGGCAGCTCTAC. It yields the protein CASRPGQGVGQLY. The whole CDR3 reads CASRPGQGVGQLYF.

Regarding this clone: Mouse gene names and germline throughout. Read coverage stops 1 residue before the CDR3 terminus; the germline J gene supplies the remainder. The chain uses TRBV1 and TRBJ2-7; 8 nucleotides align to TRBD2. The junction had 2 bases not matched to a gene; V was cut back by 0 bases and J by 1 base. CDR1 is NSQYPW and CDR2 is LRSPGD in the germline V gene (reference sequence). The CDR3 covers 15 residues. CDR3 loop: CTCSADGGGSYEQYF. Incomplete CDR3 DNA: TGCACCTGCAGTGCAGATGGGGGGGGTTCCTATGAACAGTAC.

A few counts support this clone. Gene names are mouse gene names. Read coverage stops 1 residue before the CDR3 terminus; the germline J gene supplies the remainder. The chain uses TRBV31 and TRBJ2-7; D is ambiguous. V was clipped by 5 bases and J by 5 bases, with 1 base between them. CDR1 and CDR2 from the germline V gene are GKSSPN and SITVG. There are 8 residues in the CDR3. The CDR3: CAWDEQYF. CDR3 DNA, as far as it was read: TGTGCCTGGGATGAACAGTAC. The full variable domain, its missing parts supplied by reference TRBV31 and TRBJ2-7, is AQTIHQWPVAEIKAVGSPLSLGCTIKGKSSPNLYWYWQATGGTLQQLFYSITVGQVESVVQLNLSASRPKDDQFILSTEKLLLSHSGFYLCAWDEQYFGPGTRLTVL.

This clone appeared a few times. Mouse names are used for the genes. The read ends 1 residue before the CDR3 terminus; that terminus is restored from the germline J gene. The chain recombines TRBV2 with TRBJ1-5; D is possibly TRBD1 (6 bases). Trimming cost V 2 bases and J 1 base, with 6 bases left between them. CDR1 is LGHNA, CDR2 YSYQKL, per germline. This CDR3 is 14 amino acids long. The CDR3 here is CASSQTGNNQAPLF. The DNA read from the CDR3 is TGTGCCAGCAGCCAAACAGGGAACAACCAGGCTCCGCTT.